A single sample gave rise to the 13 T cell receptor beta chains below, sequenced in a study of T cells in Graves' hyperthyroidism and ophthalmopathy. RNA transcripts yielded amplified TCR beta CDR3 regions. Using the HTBI primer set, a first-round RT-PCR was run on the TCR CDR3. MiXCR was run by TCRdb on the multiplex PCR reads, yielding one entry per CDR3 protein. Counted here are approximately 870,000 distinct CDR3 sequences, 38% occurring once; the ten biggest clones make up around 9.3%. Material for sequencing was blood. The receptor set was obtained from a man aged 18 to 35 with Graves' hyperthyroidism.

This chain connects TRBV7-2 to TRBJ2-7; D could derive from TRBD1 or TRBD2 (5 bases each). Trimming cost V 3 bases and J 12 bases, with 15 bases left between them. CDR3 length: 12 residues. Germline CDR1 SGHTA, CDR2 FQGNSA. The CDR3 sequence: CASSLGVLETYF. The CDR3 nucleotides are TGTGCCAGCAGCTTGGGGGTACTCGAAACGTACTTC.

The chain links TRBV7-9 to TRBJ2-3; no clear D. This CDR3 has 12 residues. CDR1 SEHNR and CDR2 FQNEAQ come from the germline V gene (reference sequence). Trimming shortened V by 1 base and J by 10 bases, and 9 bases separated the two germline ends. The CDR3 sequence is CASSLEYRAQYF. For the CDR3, the DNA is TGTGCCAGCAGCTTAGAGTACCGTGCGCAGTATTTT.

This sequence joins TRBV7-2 and TRBJ1-1, with D possibly TRBD1 on 5 matching bases. V was clipped by 2 bases and J by 11 bases, with 12 bases between them. The CDR3 is 12 amino acids. Germline V lookup: CDR1 SGHTA, CDR2 FQGNSA. The CDR3 spells CASSLTTSGAFF. In DNA, the CDR3 is TGTGCCAGCAGCTTAACGACGTCAGGGGCTTTCTTT.

This clonotype was detected once. V gene TRBV29-1 combines with J gene TRBJ2-5; 8 bases map to TRBD2. V lost 8 bases, J lost 7 bases, and 6 bases stayed unmatched. Germline values: CDR1 SQVTM, CDR2 ANQGSEA. This CDR3 is 11 amino acids long. The CDR3 region is CSFAGGGTQYF. CDR3 DNA sequence: TGCAGCTTCGCGGGAGGCGGGACCCAGTACTTC.

This clonotype turned up a few times. This rearrangement joins TRBV6-1 to TRBJ2-5, with a possible D match to TRBD2 (5 bases). The V and J ends lost 5 bases and 2 bases respectively, with 15 bases between them. There are 15 residues in the CDR3. Per the germline V gene, CDR1 is MNHNS and CDR2 is SASEGT. The CDR3 here is CASSYSTGFQETQYF. The CDR3 nucleotides read TGTGCCAGCAGTTACTCCACGGGATTTCAAGAGACCCAGTACTTC.

The V and J genes are TRBV11-2 and TRBJ1-1, with 7 bases fitting TRBD1. Trimming cost V 5 bases and J 1 base; bases outside gene matches: 10. Germline V gives CDR1 SGHAT, CDR2 FQNNGV. The CDR3 extends over 16 amino acids. The CDR3 region is CASSLWRTGENTEAFF. The CDR3 coding sequence is TGTGCCAGCAGCCTCTGGCGGACAGGAGAGAACACTGAAGCTTTCTTT.

This sequence joins TRBV7-3 and TRBJ2-5; D is perhaps TRBD2 (6 bases). V dropped 2 bases and J dropped 8 bases, with 12 bases sitting between them. The CDR3 is made up of 13 amino acids. Looked up from germline, CDR1 is SGHTA and CDR2 is FQGTGA. This chain's CDR3 is CASSLSEGGTQYF. CDR3 DNA: TGTGCCAGCAGCTTATCCGAGGGAGGTACCCAGTACTTC.

In this sample, this clonotype turned up a few times. The chain carries TRBV9 and TRBJ1-1; D unresolved. Trimming cost V 1 base and J 5 bases, with 12 bases left between them. Per the germline V gene, CDR1 is SGDLS and CDR2 is YYNGEE. This CDR3 region has 14 residues. The CDR3 DNA reads as TGTGCCAGCAGCGTAACTAGCGGGAAGACTGAAGCTTTCTTT. Residues: CASSVTSGKTEAFF.

In this sample, this clonotype turned up a few times. The chain has TRBV7-2 and TRBJ2-7; 7 bases line up with TRBD2. The CDR3 length is 15 residues. V was pared by 5 bases and J by 2 bases, with 9 bases of the junction left unmatched. Germline-derived CDR1 and CDR2 are SGHTA and FQGNSA. CDR3 coding DNA: TGTGCCAGCAGCCCGACGGGGGGACCCCCCTACGAGCAGTACTTC. It specifies CASSPTGGPPYEQYF.

CDR3 coding DNA: TGTGCCAGCAGCGTAGTTGGCGGCGGAACTAACTATGGCTACACCTTC. It translates to CASSVVGGGTNYGYTF. The V gene is TRBV9, the J gene TRBJ1-2, with D hard to call. Trimming removed 0 bases at V and 0 bases at J, with 12 bases between. The CDR3 is made up of 16 amino acids. Germline-derived CDR1 and CDR2 are SGDLS and YYNGEE.

This clonotype was seen more than once but under ten times. The chain recombines TRBV9 with TRBJ2-5; either TRBD1 or TRBD2 may supply D (7 bases each). Trimming cost V 1 base and J 7 bases, with 17 bases left between them. CDR3 length equals 15 residues. Germline V CDR1 and CDR2: SGDLS, YYNGEE. This chain's CDR3 is CASSVLPQGEGTQYF. The CDR3 DNA reads as TGTGCCAGCAGCGTACTCCCGCAGGGGGAGGGGACCCAGTACTTC.

In its sample, this clonotype was seen many times. V gene TRBV6-5 combines with J gene TRBJ1-1, with TRBD1 matching over 9 bases. V lost 11 bases and J lost 4; bases outside the gene matches: 2. CDR1 and CDR2 from the germline V gene are MNHEY and SVGAGI. The CDR3 extends over 11 amino acids. The CDR3 sequence is CAAQGATEAFF. CDR3 bases: TGTGCCGCACAGGGGGCCACTGAAGCTTTCTTT.

The chain recombines TRBV9 with TRBJ1-1; 8 bases are a match to TRBD1. There are 15 residues in the CDR3. V lost 5 bases to trimming and J lost 4 bases; unmatched junction nucleotides: 10. CDR1 and CDR2 (germline): SGDLS, YYNGEE. CDR3 amino acids: CASSEFWTGSTEAFF. CDR3 nucleotide sequence: TGTGCCAGCAGTGAATTTTGGACAGGGAGCACTGAAGCTTTCTTT.